This T cell receptor beta chain was sequenced during a study of cytomegalovirus exposure and HLA in healthy donors. At the level of the study: Of the donors genotyped, some 400 in all, around 77% fell in the Caucasian-associated ancestry cluster. Overall study results and limits: The study designated roughly 150 TCR beta chains cytomegalovirus-associated. Roughly uniform sequencing depth across donors was assumed, possibly incorrectly. Analyzed later, most CMV-associated TCR beta chains appeared HLA-restricted.

The CDR3 is 15 amino acids. 13 Jbeta primers and 60 Vbeta primers were used for the PCR. Here immunoSEQ multiplex PCR was the method, and the copy in TCRdb shows in-frame clones only, minus some. The sample records some 200,000 clones, around 89% being singletons. A remark on this clone: The antigen is unknown.

The specimen sequenced was PBMCs. The receptor comes from a woman aged 18-35 years in good health and CMV-seronegative. The chain employs TRBV21-1 and TRBJ2-7; TRBD2 is the table's D call, not checked against the DNA. TRBV21-1 is reported as a pseudogene. For the CDR3, the DNA is TGTGCCAGTCCCCTTGGGACTAGCGAGACCTACGAGCAGTACTTC. Translating it yields CASPLGTSETYEQYF.